Listed here are 9 T cell receptor beta chains from one sample, sequenced in a study of cytomegalovirus exposure and HLA in healthy donors. PCR was performed using 60 Vbeta and 13 Jbeta primers. Assay used: immunoSEQ multiplex PCR; TCRdb lists only in-frame clones, some missing. The table has roughly 180,000 clones, 78% seen once. Sequencing was carried out using PBMCs. The receptors derive from a female donor in good health and CMV-seronegative.

A word on this clone: Other DNA variants within this sample encode the same CDR3. The rearrangement joins TRBV7-3 to TRBJ2-5; possibly TRBD2 for D (6 bases). Trimming stripped 4 bases from V and 2 bases from J, with 8 bases between. Germline assignment: CDR1 SGHTA and CDR2 FQGTGA. CDR3 size: 13 residues. CDR3 nucleotide sequence: TGTGCCAGCAGCTCCGGACTACAAGAGACCCAGTACTTC. Its protein is CASSSGLQETQYF.

The chain carries TRBV6-5 and TRBJ1-2; unclear D gene. The CDR3 contains 13 residues. Germline V gene sequence: CDR1 MNHEY, CDR2 SVGAGI. Trimming took 6 bases from V and 7 from J, leaving 15 bases between them. CDR3 DNA sequence: TGTGCCAGCAGCCCCGTACTATTCTTTGGCTACACCTTC. Protein sequence: CASSPVLFFGYTF.

The chain is built from TRBV7-2 and TRBJ2-7, with a weak D call TRBD1 (6 bases). Germline loops: CDR1 SGHTA, CDR2 FQGNSA. This CDR3 region has 14 residues. V was clipped by 6 bases and J by 2 bases, with 14 bases between them. The CDR3 DNA follows: TGTGCCAGCAGTTTCGGGACATATACCTACGAGCAGTACTTC. It specifies CASSFGTYTYEQYF.

With respect to this clone: A junction end diverges from the germline sequence, so it may reflect a read error. The chain uses TRBV7-9 and TRBJ2-2; 12 nucleotides align to TRBD2. Germline CDR1 and CDR2: SEHNR and FQNEAQ (reference sequence). This CDR3 contains 18 residues. The CDR3 sequence is CSSSLATSGRKAAGELFF. The CDR3 region has the DNA TGTTCCAGCAGCTTAGCGACTAGCGGGAGAAAGGCGGCCGGGGAGCTGTTTTTT.

This CDR3 is CASSESDSENTEAFF. CDR3 bases: TGCGCCAGCAGTGAGTCCGATAGTGAGAACACTGAAGCTTTCTTT. The V and J genes are TRBV10-1 and TRBJ1-1, with D unclear. The germline V gene encodes CDR1 WNHNN and CDR2 SYGVQD (reference sequence). This CDR3 is 15 amino acids long. The germline V and J ends were trimmed by 0 bases and 1 base, with 9 bases remaining between them.

The chain combines TRBV6-5 with TRBJ2-7, with 7 bases identical to TRBD1. J lost 3 bases, V lost 5 bases, and 4 bases had no gene match. The CDR3 extends over 13 amino acids. The germline CDR1 and CDR2 sequences are MNHEY and SVGAGI. In DNA form, the CDR3 reads TGTGCCAGCAGTCAGGGGGTGAGCTACGAGCAGTACTTC. Residues: CASSQGVSYEQYF.

This rearrangement joins TRBV5-6 to TRBJ2-7; 8 bases are a match to TRBD2. Losses at the gene ends were 1 base for V and 0 bases for J; bases not matched to a gene: 3. In germline, CDR1 is SGHDT, CDR2 YYEEEE. There are 15 residues in the CDR3. This chain's CDR3 is CASSLLAGPSYEQYF. The CDR3 DNA reads as TGTGCCAGCAGCTTGTTAGCGGGGCCCTCCTACGAGCAGTACTTC. The whole variable domain, filled in from reference TRBV5-6 and TRBJ2-7, reads DAGVTQSPTHLIKTRGQQVTLRCSPKSGHDTVSWYQQALGQGPQFIFQYYEEEERQRGNFPDRFSGHQFPNYSSELNVNALLLGDSALYLCASSLLAGPSYEQYFGPGTRLTVT.

The J gene is TRBJ2-2, the V gene TRBV4-2; TRBD2 matches at 8 bases. This CDR3 spans 13 amino acids. Germline V gives CDR1 LGHNA, CDR2 YNFKEQ. The V segment lost 4 bases and the J segment 11 bases; nucleotides outside the gene matches: 6. CDR3 nucleotide sequence: TGTGCCAGCAGCCGTCCCGGGGGGGGAGAGCTGTTTTTT. Protein sequence: CASSRPGGGELFF.

The J gene is TRBJ2-5, the V gene TRBV5-1, with D possibly TRBD1 on 6 matching bases. V was trimmed by 2 bases and J by 5 bases, leaving 10 bases between them. Germline lookup yields CDR1 SGHRS and CDR2 YFSETQ. CDR3 size: 13 residues. This CDR3 is CASSLPGVETQYF. CDR3 DNA: TGCGCCAGCAGCTTACCAGGGGTGGAGACCCAGTACTTC.